This TCR beta chain emerged from a study of T cell repertoires in ileal Crohn's disease. Whole-study context: At surgery, more than 30% of patients smoked, with median disease duration roughly 7.7 years. Study findings and constraints: Active smokers at surgery had more clonal expansions than non-smokers. Endoscopic recurrence occurred in every patient whose clonality exceeded 26.8%.

As concerns this clone: Its antigen remains unknown.

Trimming removed 3 bases at V and 8 bases at J, with 13 bases between. Germline loops: CDR1 KGHSH, CDR2 LQKENI. This CDR3 has 13 amino acids. The time point denotes: proximal margin of the surgical specimen (macroscopically non-inflamed). Sequenced by immunoSEQ multiplex PCR; TCRdb stores in-frame clones only, minus some. In the table there are about 4,100 clones, roughly 72% of which are singletons. This chain connects TRBV18 to TRBJ1-2; D unresolved. This clonotype was obtained from an adult with Crohn's disease. Sequencing was carried out using ileal tissue. DNA for the CDR3: TGTGCCAGCTCACCCCTGGATTTAGAAGGCTACACCTTC. Translated: CASSPLDLEGYTF.